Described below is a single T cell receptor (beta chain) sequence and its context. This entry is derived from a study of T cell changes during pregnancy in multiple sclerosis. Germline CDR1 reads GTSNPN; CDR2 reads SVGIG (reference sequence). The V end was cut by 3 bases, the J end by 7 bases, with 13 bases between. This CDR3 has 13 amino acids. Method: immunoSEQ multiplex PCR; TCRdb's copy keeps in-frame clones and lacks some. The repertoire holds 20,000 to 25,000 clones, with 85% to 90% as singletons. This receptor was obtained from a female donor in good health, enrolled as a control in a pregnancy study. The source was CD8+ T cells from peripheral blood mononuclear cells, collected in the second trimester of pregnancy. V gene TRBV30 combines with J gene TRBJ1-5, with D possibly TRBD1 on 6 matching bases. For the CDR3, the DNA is TGTGCCTGGAGCATCGACAGGTACCAGCCCCAGCATTTT. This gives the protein CAWSIDRYQPQHF.